The present T cell receptor beta chain was sequenced within a study of T cells expressing NK-cell markers. Overall study findings and caveats: One observes that, in several donors, these clonotypes were also the leading ones within the CD3+CD56-NKG2C+ fraction.

TCRdb reprocessed the 5' RACE reads; each CDR3 protein has one entry and no DNA is given. This specimen shows 400,000 or so distinct CDR3 sequences; the ten leading clones hold about 10%. This CDR3 contains 12 residues. Germline assignment: CDR1 SGHNT and CDR2 YENEEA. A remark on this clonotype: Its target is unknown.

The chain carries TRBV11-3 and TRBJ2-5; TCRdb reports TRBD1, a call that lacks DNA to check it against. The sequenced material came from blood T cells: a sorted CD56 or NKG2C T cell subset, CD4+ or CD8+ T cells, or bulk PBMC T cells (not recorded which). The origin of this receptor is a woman in her forties or fifties in good health. The chain's CDR3 is CASSPDSPTQYF.